The rows below give T cell receptor beta chains drawn from one sample of a study of T-cell reconstitution after alpha-beta-depleted transplantation in children. TCRdb re-derived calls from the PCR reads in MiXCR, one entry per CDR3 protein. The sample contains about 230,000 distinct CDR3 sequences, over 9.5% of which appear only once. Specimen: PBMCs from the stem cell graft donor, collected from the stem cell graft. These receptors originate from a human donor who donated a stem cell graft to a child with SCID. CDR3s include the opening cysteine and the closing phenylalanine or tryptophan. The order of the fields is J gene, clone size, V gene, D gene, CDR3 protein, CDR3 DNA. The D gene is left open where the match is weak. Expanded clones are given a class, and other clones once, few, many or no size at all.

TRBJ2-1 | many | TRBV20-1 | TRBD2 | CSARVSTSGFEQFF | TGCAGTGCTAGAGTGTCGACTAGCGGGTTTGAGCAGTTCTTC
TRBJ1-4 | many | TRBV7-2 | NA | CASSLSPRLGEKLFF | TGTGCCAGCAGCTTAAGTCCCAGACTTGGGGAAAAACTGTTTTTT
TRBJ2-5 | NA | TRBV13 | NA | CASSLRGEETQSF | TGTGCCAGCAGCTTGAGGGGGGAAGAGACCCAGTCCTTC
TRBJ1-2 | many | TRBV2 | NA | CASTDELSGRGGYTF | TGTGCCAGCACCGACGAATTATCGGGCCGGGGTGGCTACACCTTC
TRBJ2-7 | NA | TRBV10-1 | TRBD2 | CASSPAGGETYEQYF | TGCGCCAGCAGTCCAGCGGGGGGCGAAACCTACGAGCAGTACTTC
TRBJ2-3 | many | TRBV5-5 | TRBD1 | CASSASGTVRPDTQYF | TGTGCCAGCAGCGCGTCCGGGACAGTGCGCCCAGATACGCAGTATTTT
TRBJ1-4 | NA | TRBV28 | NA | CASSLAGLHEKLFF | TGTGCCAGCAGTTTGGCGGGCCTCCATGAAAAACTGTTTTTT
TRBJ2-5 | many | TRBV20-1 | NA | CSSNWDSKPQETQYF | TGCAGTTCCAACTGGGATTCGAAACCTCAAGAGACCCAGTACTTC
TRBJ1-2 | many | TRBV29-1 | TRBD1 | CSVEDRAGGYTF | TGCAGCGTTGAGGACAGGGCGGGTGGCTACACCTTC
TRBJ2-5 | NA | TRBV7-2 | NA | CASSPQVASTQETQYF | TGTGCCAGCAGTCCTCAAGTGGCGTCTACACAAGAGACCCAGTACTTC
TRBJ1-5 | few | TRBV5-1 | NA | CASSSTGPQPQHF | TGCGCCAGCAGCTCAACCGGGCCTCAGCCCCAGCATTTT
TRBJ1-2 | NA | TRBV25-1 | NA | CASSPSGGDYTF | TGTGCCAGCAGTCCCTCTGGGGGGGACTACACCTTC
TRBJ2-1 | many | TRBV20-1 | NA | CSARDSRALNEQFF | TGCAGTGCTAGAGATAGTAGGGCCCTAAATGAGCAGTTCTTC
TRBJ1-1 | many | TRBV5-1 | TRBD1 | CASSLTGAVFGTEAFF | TGCGCCAGCAGCCTGACAGGGGCAGTTTTCGGCACTGAAGCTTTCTTT
TRBJ1-1 | many | TRBV7-2 | TRBD1 | CASRHGTDGEAFF | TGTGCCAGCCGCCACGGGACAGACGGTGAAGCTTTCTTT
TRBJ2-7 | many | TRBV5-6 | NA | CASSLYHSAYEQYF | TGTGCCAGCAGCTTATATCACAGTGCCTACGAGCAGTACTTC
TRBJ2-3 | many | TRBV5-1 | NA | CASSSASTDTQYF | TGCGCCAGCAGCTCGGCCAGCACAGATACGCAGTATTTT
TRBJ2-2 | NA | TRBV7-3 | TRBD1 | CASRLPGQGDPGELFF | TGTGCCAGCAGGTTACCGGGACAGGGGGATCCCGGGGAGCTGTTTTTT
TRBJ2-1 | many | TRBV20-1 | TRBD1 | CSARGPRRGNEQFF | TGCAGTGCTAGGGGACCCCGCAGGGGGAATGAGCAGTTCTTC
TRBJ2-1 | many | TRBV20-1 | TRBD1 | CSARDLTGGGNEQFF | TGCAGTGCTAGAGATCTGACAGGGGGCGGCAATGAGCAGTTCTTC
TRBJ1-2 | many | TRBV5-1 | TRBD1 | CASSLTTGGSVYGYTF | TGCGCCAGCAGCTTGACTACAGGGGGCTCGGTTTATGGCTACACCTTC
TRBJ2-7 | NA | TRBV5-6 | NA | CASSSGLLSYEQYF | TGTGCCAGCAGCTCCGGACTCCTCTCCTACGAGCAGTACTTC
TRBJ2-4 | many | TRBV3-1 | TRBD1 | CASSPGQQNIQYF | TGTGCCAGCAGCCCGGGACAGCAAAACATTCAGTACTTC
TRBJ1-2 | many | TRBV20-1 | NA | CSATMLQGGYTF | TGCAGTGCTACCATGCTTCAGGGAGGCTACACCTTC
TRBJ2-5 | many | TRBV20-1 | NA | CSAARGETQYF | TGCAGTGCCGCTAGAGGAGAGACCCAGTACTTC
TRBJ1-1 | many | TRBV5-1 | TRBD1 | CASSQWGQGTEAFF | TGCGCCAGCAGCCAGTGGGGACAGGGGACTGAAGCTTTCTTT
TRBJ1-4 | NA | TRBV4-1 | NA | CASSQVVSEKLFF | TGCGCCAGCAGCCAAGTGGTCAGTGAAAAACTGTTTTTT
TRBJ1-4 | many | TRBV15 | NA | CATSRDFAGNEKLFF | TGTGCCACCAGCAGAGATTTCGCGGGGAATGAAAAACTGTTTTTT
TRBJ2-2 | few | TRBV27 | TRBD2 | CASSGGGGGNTGELFF | TGTGCCAGCAGCGGCGGGGGGGGAGGTAACACCGGGGAGCTGTTTTTT
TRBJ1-2 | many | TRBV6-5 | NA | CASSFSGAGSYGYTF | TGTGCCAGCAGTTTCTCAGGGGCAGGATCCTATGGCTACACCTTC
TRBJ1-2 | many | TRBV7-6 | NA | CASSHSNYGYTF | TGTGCCAGCAGTCATTCTAACTATGGCTACACCTTC
TRBJ2-3 | many | TRBV7-9 | NA | CASSFERSFSDTQYF | TGTGCCAGCAGCTTCGAGCGGTCCTTCTCAGATACGCAGTATTTT
TRBJ2-5 | many | TRBV7-9 | NA | CASSWGLTEETQYF | TGTGCCAGCAGCTGGGGCCTTACGGAAGAGACCCAGTACTTC
TRBJ2-7 | many | TRBV15 | TRBD1 | CATSREGQKGYEQYF | TGTGCCACCAGCAGAGAGGGACAGAAGGGCTACGAGCAGTACTTC
TRBJ2-3 | many | TRBV5-1 | NA | CASSLSLPTDTQYF | TGCGCCAGCAGCTTGTCCCTACCCACAGATACGCAGTATTTT
TRBJ2-6 | few | TRBV5-1 | NA | CASSLGSGGAGANVLTF | TGCGCCAGCAGCTTGGGATCCGGGGGCGCTGGGGCCAACGTCCTGACTTTC
TRBJ1-1 | few | TRBV18 | TRBD1 | CASSIQGIMNTEAFF | TGTGCCAGCTCAATACAGGGGATCATGAACACTGAAGCTTTCTTT
TRBJ1-6 | NA | TRBV27 | NA | CASSLLQGTTSPLHF | TGTGCCAGCAGTTTACTCCAGGGAACGACTTCACCCCTCCACTTT
TRBJ1-5 | many | TRBV7-2 | NA | CASSTGINQPQHF | TGTGCCAGCAGCACAGGGATCAATCAGCCCCAGCATTTT
TRBJ1-2 | many | TRBV5-1 | NA | CASSQQGPNYGYTF | TGCGCCAGCAGCCAACAGGGCCCTAACTATGGCTACACCTTC
TRBJ1-1 | many | TRBV12-3/TRBV12-4 | TRBD1 | CASSLRQGNTEAFF | TGTGCCAGCAGTTTAAGACAGGGAAACACTGAAGCTTTCTTT
TRBJ1-1 | many | TRBV20-1 | NA | CSARIGGMSNTEAFF | TGCAGTGCTAGGATCGGGGGAATGTCGAACACTGAAGCTTTCTTT
TRBJ1-6 | many | TRBV10-3 | TRBD1 | CAITALDRRLNSPLHF | TGTGCCATCACCGCATTGGACAGGAGACTTAATTCACCCCTCCACTTT
TRBJ1-2 | many | TRBV5-1 | NA | CASSQNSDLNYGYTF | TGCGCCAGCAGCCAAAACTCCGACCTAAACTATGGCTACACCTTC
TRBJ2-2 | NA | TRBV6-5 | NA | CASSSTAGFGELFF | TGTGCCAGCAGTTCCACGGCCGGGTTCGGGGAGCTGTTTTTT
TRBJ2-3 | few | TRBV12-3/TRBV12-4 | TRBD2 | CASSGLRGLAGGNTDTQYF | TGTGCCAGCTCCGGGTTGCGAGGACTAGCGGGGGGGAACACAGATACGCAGTATTTT